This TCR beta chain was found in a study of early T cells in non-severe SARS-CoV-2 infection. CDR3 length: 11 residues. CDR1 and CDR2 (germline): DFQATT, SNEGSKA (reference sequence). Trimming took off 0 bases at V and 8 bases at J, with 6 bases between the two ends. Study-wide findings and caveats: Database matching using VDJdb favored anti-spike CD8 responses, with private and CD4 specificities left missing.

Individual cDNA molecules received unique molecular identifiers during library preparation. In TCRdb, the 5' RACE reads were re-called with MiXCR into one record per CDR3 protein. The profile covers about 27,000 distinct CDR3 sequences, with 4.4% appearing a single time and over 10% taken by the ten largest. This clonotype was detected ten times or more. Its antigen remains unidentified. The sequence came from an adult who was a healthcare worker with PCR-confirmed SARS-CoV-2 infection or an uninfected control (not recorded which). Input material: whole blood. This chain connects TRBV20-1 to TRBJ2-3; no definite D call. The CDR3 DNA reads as TGCAGTGCTAGAGATGTGCGTACGCAGTATTTT. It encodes CSARDVRTQYF.